Following are 28 T cell receptor beta chains from one sample sequenced in a study of blood T cells in healthy people across ages. The use of a sample-barcoded 5' primer and a J-beta primer mix characterized a second PCR of about 7 to 12 cycles. TCRdb independently ran MiXCR on the 5' RACE reads; one entry per CDR3 protein. Of roughly 700,000 distinct CDR3 sequences in the sample, around 45% were seen once. The sample consisted of blood. All receptors derive from a woman aged 55-75 years in good health.

This clonotype was seen a handful of times. The J gene is TRBJ2-5, the V gene TRBV10-3; the D gene is possibly TRBD1 (6 bases). The J call could be wrong; TRBJ2-7 is a better fit for the DNA end. Germline-derived CDR1 and CDR2 are ENHRY and SYGVKD. This CDR3 has 12 residues. The CDR3 DNA reads as TGTGCCGTACAGGGTGAGCGGTACGAGCAGTACTTC. It codes for CAVQGERYEQYF.

The table lists this clonotype with a count of one. The V call is TRBV4-2, the J call TRBJ1-1, with 8 bases matching TRBD1. The germline CDR1 and CDR2 sequences are LGHNA and YNFKEQ. CDR3 size: 15 residues. V trimming: 6 bases; J trimming: 4 bases; junction bases outside the gene matches: 10. DNA for the CDR3: TGTGCCAGCAGGCGGGGGGAAGGACAGGGCACTGAAGCTTTCTTT. It yields the protein CASRRGEGQGTEAFF.

The rearrangement joins TRBV4-2 to TRBJ1-4; D not certain. V was clipped by 0 bases and J by 7 bases, with 15 bases between them. The CDR3 runs 16 residues. Germline V gene lookup returns CDR1 LGHNA and CDR2 YNFKEQ. CDR3 DNA sequence: TGTGCCAGCAGCCAAGACGTGCCCCGGCGAGGTGAAAAACTGTTTTTT. This translates into CASSQDVPRRGEKLFF.

CDR3 nucleotides: TGTGCCAGCAGCTTAATGGCCGGAGGGGGGAATGAGCAGTTCTTC. This translates into CASSLMAGGGNEQFF. The chain employs TRBV7-9 and TRBJ2-1, with D possibly called TRBD1 or TRBD2 (6 bases each). The V gene's germline CDR1 is SEHNR and CDR2 FQNEAQ (reference sequence). V shed 2 bases and J shed 7 bases, with 15 bases lying between them. The CDR3 is made up of 15 amino acids. The whole variable domain, remainder taken from reference TRBV7-9 and TRBJ2-1, is DTGVSQNPRHKITKRGQNVTFRCDPISEHNRLYWYRQTLGQGPEFLTYFQNEAQLEKSRLLSDRFSAERPKGSFSTLEIQRTEQGDSAMYLCASSLMAGGGNEQFFGPGTRLTVL.

A few counts support this clonotype. The chain is built from TRBV4-1 and TRBJ1-5; D not resolved. CDR1 is MGHRA and CDR2 is YSYEKL in the germline V gene. There are 15 residues in the CDR3. The germline V and J ends were trimmed by 0 bases and 3 bases, with 9 bases remaining between them. The DNA of the CDR3 is TGCGCCAGCAGCCAAGATCGGCTCTACAATCAGCCCCAGCATTTT. Residues: CASSQDRLYNQPQHF.

V usage is TRBV20-1 and J usage is TRBJ2-3; 12 bases are shared with TRBD2. V was pared by 5 bases and J by 4 bases, with 4 bases of the junction left unmatched. CDR1 and CDR2 (germline): DFQATT, SNEGSKA (reference sequence). The CDR3 covers 14 residues. DNA of the CDR3: TGCAGTGCTTTGACTAGCGGGAGTTCAGATACGCAGTATTTT. Translating gives CSALTSGSSDTQYF.

This clonotype was recorded a few times. The chain combines TRBV12-3 or TRBV12-4 with TRBJ2-3; tentatively, D is TRBD2 (5 bases). The CDR3 is 15 residues long. Trimming shortened V by 3 bases and J by 0 bases, and 10 bases separated the two germline ends. CDR3 in DNA: TGTGCCAGCAGTTTGACGGGATCTAGCACAGATACGCAGTATTTT. It translates to CASSLTGSSTDTQYF.

The chain carries TRBV7-2 and TRBJ2-3; no clear D gene. V was clipped by 6 bases and J by 2 bases, with 9 bases between them. This CDR3 comprises 13 residues. Germline V lookup: CDR1 SGHTA, CDR2 FQGNSA. CDR3 loop: CASRKGPTDTQYF. The CDR3 nucleotides are TGTGCCAGCAGGAAGGGCCCCACAGATACGCAGTATTTT. Drawing the rest from reference TRBV7-2 and TRBJ2-3, the complete variable domain is GAGVSQSPSNKVTEKGKDVELRCDPISGHTALYWYRQSLGQGLEFLIYFQGNSAPDKSGLPSDRFSAERTGGSVSTLTIQRTQQEDSAVYLCASRKGPTDTQYFGPGTRLTVL.

The V gene is TRBV7-2, the J gene TRBJ2-7; D may be TRBD1 (5 bases). The CDR3 contains 13 residues. The V end was cut by 1 base, the J end by 3 bases, with 7 bases between. The germline V gene encodes CDR1 SGHTA and CDR2 FQGNSA. The CDR3 sequence: CASSLVGVYEQYF. CDR3 coding DNA: TGTGCCAGCAGCTTAGTAGGGGTCTACGAGCAGTACTTC.

The rearrangement links TRBV7-2 to TRBJ2-6, with D unclear. Trimming took off 4 bases at V and 4 bases at J, with 5 bases between the two ends. The CDR3 extends over 13 amino acids. The germline CDR1 and CDR2 sequences are SGHTA and FQGNSA. CDR3 coding DNA: TGTGCCAGCAGCTCCGAAGGGGCCAACGTCCTGACTTTC. Its protein is CASSSEGANVLTF.

The chain recombines TRBV20-1 with TRBJ1-6, with D possibly TRBD1 on 6 matching bases. This CDR3 comprises 11 residues. V was cut by 6 bases and J by 7 bases, with 7 bases left in between. CDR1 and CDR2 (germline): DFQATT, SNEGSKA (reference sequence). CDR3 bases: TGCAGTGCAGGACAGAATTCACCCCTCCACTTT. It specifies CSAGQNSPLHF.

V is TRBV20-1 and J is TRBJ2-5; TRBD2 matches 7 bases. Per the germline V gene, CDR1 is DFQATT and CDR2 is SNEGSKA (reference sequence). J was trimmed by 4 bases and V by 2 bases; bases with no gene match: 10. CDR3 length: 15 residues. CDR3 region: CSARRAAGLTETQYF. The CDR3 DNA reads as TGCAGTGCTAGAAGGGCGGCGGGACTAACAGAGACCCAGTACTTC.

This clonotype has only a few counts. This sequence joins TRBV20-1 and TRBJ2-4; 15 nucleotides agree with TRBD2. After removal of 6 bases from V and 13 bases from J, the junction contained 10 bases not matched to a gene. CDR3 length equals 14 residues. The germline V gene encodes CDR1 DFQATT and CDR2 SNEGSKA (reference sequence). For the CDR3, the DNA is TGCAGTGCGGCCTCGGGACTAGCGGGAGGTTGGCAGTACTTC. It translates to CSAASGLAGGWQYF.

This chain uses TRBV20-1 with TRBJ2-1; TRBD2 agrees at 15 bases. Germline V gives CDR1 DFQATT, CDR2 SNEGSKA (reference sequence). The V segment lost 4 bases and the J segment 15 bases; nucleotides outside the gene matches: 13. The CDR3 runs 15 residues. The CDR3 region is CSATPGLAGGSYLFF. CDR3 coding DNA: TGCAGTGCTACACCAGGACTAGCGGGAGGGTCCTATCTGTTCTTC.

The chain employs TRBV27 and TRBJ2-1; D might be TRBD1 (6 bases). V lost 7 bases and J lost 8, with 18 bases in between. CDR1 and CDR2 from the germline V gene are MNHEY and SMNVEV (reference sequence). The CDR3 is 14 amino acids. CDR3: CASIPTGYGYEQFF. The CDR3 bases are TGTGCCAGCATCCCGACAGGTTATGGGTATGAGCAGTTCTTC.

This clonotype was seen a few times. V is TRBV20-1 and J is TRBJ2-7, with unresolved D. The germline V gene encodes CDR1 DFQATT and CDR2 SNEGSKA (reference sequence). The CDR3 extends over 13 amino acids. The ends were cut back, 6 bases at V and 3 bases at J, with 15 bases in the middle. CDR3 in DNA: TGCAGTGCGTCGACCGAGGTTAGCTACGAGCAGTACTTC. Its translation: CSASTEVSYEQYF.

About this clonotype itself: A much larger clone sits a single nucleotide away, making a read error possible. The chain joins TRBV29-1 to TRBJ2-7; D unclear. Trimming removed 5 bases from V and 4 bases from J, with 6 bases in between. This CDR3 is built from 10 residues. The germline gives CDR1 SQVTM, CDR2 ANQGSEA. The CDR3 region has the DNA TGCAGCGTTCTTAGGTACGAGCAGTACTTC. Protein product: CSVLRYEQYF.

This clonotype was recorded a few times. The V call is TRBV7-2, the J call TRBJ2-7; 8 nucleotides align to TRBD1. In germline, CDR1 is SGHTA, CDR2 FQGNSA. J gave up 2 bases and V 3 bases, and 3 bases lay outside the gene matches. There are 14 residues in the CDR3. The CDR3 protein is CASSLTTGAYEQYF. CDR3 sequence (DNA): TGTGCCAGCAGCTTGACGACAGGGGCCTACGAGCAGTACTTC.

This chain links TRBV27 with TRBJ2-3; D not resolved. Trimming took 7 bases from V and 2 from J, leaving 10 bases between them. The CDR3 loop spans 13 amino acids. Germline loops: CDR1 MNHEY, CDR2 SMNVEV (reference sequence). The CDR3 region has the DNA TGTGCCAGCAATACTCAGGACACAGATACGCAGTATTTT. Its translation: CASNTQDTDTQYF.

The V call is TRBV28, the J call TRBJ2-1; no firm D call. CDR1 is MDHEN, CDR2 SYDVKM, per germline. Between the trimmed V and J ends, which lost 8 bases and 0 bases, there was a span of 8 bases. This CDR3 is built from 13 residues. CDR3 DNA sequence: TGTGCCAGCTTAGGCAGCTCCTACAATGAGCAGTTCTTC. It specifies CASLGSSYNEQFF.

V gene TRBV10-3 combines with J gene TRBJ2-7; a weak D match, TRBD2 (6 bases). V was cut by 3 bases and J by 0 bases, with 21 bases left in between. Per the germline V gene, CDR1 is ENHRY and CDR2 is SYGVKD. There are 18 residues in the CDR3. DNA of the CDR3: TGTGCCATCAGTGAAGCTTCTCTGGGACTGCCCAGCTCCTACGAGCAGTACTTC. Encoded protein: CAISEASLGLPSSYEQYF.

As concerns this clonotype: Mismatch with germline at one junction end may stem from a read error. CDR3 coding DNA: TGTGCCGGCAGTACCTCAGCGGGAGGAGCGACAGATACGCAGTATTTT. It specifies CAGSTSAGGATDTQYF. The chain is built from TRBV25-1 and TRBJ2-3, with TRBD2 matching over 9 bases. Germline assignment: CDR1 MGHDK and CDR2 SYGVNS. This CDR3 spans 16 amino acids.

J is TRBJ1-1 and V is TRBV4-3, with TRBD1 matching 7 bases. CDR1 is LGHNA and CDR2 is YSLEER in the germline V gene. With V trimmed by 1 base and J by 2 bases, 7 bases remained unmatched. The CDR3 runs 16 residues. Written as DNA, the CDR3 is TGCGCCAGCAGCCAAGTCCCGACAGGGTTAAACACTGAAGCTTTCTTT. Its protein is CASSQVPTGLNTEAFF.

This clonotype was seen ten or more times. The chain uses TRBV9 and TRBJ1-4; D ambiguous. This CDR3 contains 14 residues. Deletions cut 4 bases from V and 7 bases from J, with 14 bases between. Germline loops: CDR1 SGDLS, CDR2 YYNGEE. This CDR3 is CASSPNTRSEKLFF. The CDR3 DNA reads as TGTGCCAGCAGCCCCAATACAAGGAGTGAAAAACTGTTTTTT.

The J gene is TRBJ2-1, the V gene TRBV7-2; 7 bases are a match to TRBD1. Germline V CDR1 and CDR2: SGHTA, FQGNSA. The CDR3 is made up of 15 amino acids. V shed 3 bases and J 4 bases; nucleotides not matched to a gene: 6. The CDR3 DNA reads as TGTGCCAGCAGCTTCCGGGACAGATCTTACAATGAGCAGTTCTTC. Protein product: CASSFRDRSYNEQFF.

V usage is TRBV7-3 and J usage is TRBJ2-5; 9 bases agree with TRBD1. Looked up from germline, CDR1 is SGHTA and CDR2 is FQGTGA. The CDR3 has 15 residues. J lost 4 bases, V lost 4 bases, and 7 bases had no gene match. The CDR3: CASSSQGAQSETQYF. CDR3 in DNA: TGTGCCAGCAGCTCACAGGGGGCGCAGTCAGAGACCCAGTACTTC.

The J gene is TRBJ2-5, the V gene TRBV6-2 or TRBV6-3, with D possibly TRBD2 on 5 matching bases. The CDR3 runs 14 residues. Trimming pared 5 bases from V and 2 bases from J, leaving 12 bases between. Germline V lookup: CDR1 MNHEY, CDR2 SVGEGT. The CDR3 nucleotides are TGTGCCAGCAGTGGGGAACTAGGTCAAGAGACCCAGTACTTC. Translating it yields CASSGELGQETQYF.

This clonotype appeared once. This chain links TRBV3-1 with TRBJ1-2, with D perhaps TRBD1 (6 bases). Trimming removed 0 bases at V and 7 bases at J, with 12 bases between. Germline V CDR1 and CDR2: LGHDT, YNNKEL (reference sequence). The CDR3 loop spans 14 amino acids. The CDR3 DNA is TGTGCCAGCAGCCAAGATCTACAGGGAATTGGCTACACCTTC. Amino acid sequence: CASSQDLQGIGYTF. Combining the CDR3 with reference TRBV3-1 and TRBJ1-2 gives the whole variable domain DTAVSQTPKYLVTQMGNDKSIKCEQNLGHDTMYWYKQDSKKFLKIMFSYNNKELIINETVPNRFSPKSPDKAHLNLHINSLELGDSAVYFCASSQDLQGIGYTFGSGTRLTVV.